A selection of T cell receptor beta chains follows, all from one sample in a study of T-cell reconstitution after alpha-beta-depleted transplantation in children. TCRdb passed the PCR reads through MiXCR, listing each CDR3 protein once. The sample yields about 460,000 distinct CDR3 sequences, over 9.5% seen once. Sequenced here: PBMCs, mostly from graft donor cells, sampled 180 days after TCRalphabeta/CD19-depleted stem cell transplant. These receptors originate from a female patient aged 2-10 years who had a stem cell transplant for aplastic anemia, so the T cells may come from the graft donor. The CDR3 runs from the conserved cysteine through the conserved F or W. A D gene is named only where the DNA matches it firmly. Not every row has a clone size; where given, it reads once, few, many or a size class.

j_call clone_size v_call d_call cdr3_nt cdr3_aa
TRBJ2-7 NA TRBV12-3/TRBV12-4 NA TGTGCCAGCAGCAGGCTCGGGTCGCAGAACTACGAGCAGTACTTC CASSRLGSQNYEQYF
TRBJ2-7 NA TRBV29-1 TRBD2 TGCAGCGTCGACCCTTTACTAGCGGGAGAAGCATACGAGCAGTACTTC CSVDPLLAGEAYEQYF
TRBJ2-2 NA TRBV11-2 NA TGTGCCAGCAGCTGGGGTCGGACAGGCGGAGGGGCCGGGGAGCTGTTTTTT CASSWGRTGGGAGELFF
TRBJ1-2 NA TRBV7-8 TRBD1 TGTGCCAGCAGCTTCCCGACAGGGAACGCCTATGGCTACACCTTC CASSFPTGNAYGYTF
TRBJ2-7 NA TRBV6-5 NA TGTGCCAGCAGCCTGGACTCAGAGGCCTACGAGCAGTACTTC CASSLDSEAYEQYF
TRBJ2-4 NA TRBV28 NA TGTGCCAGCAGTCCAAGGGGTCAGAAGCTAGCCAAAAACATTCAGTACTTC CASSPRGQKLAKNIQYF
TRBJ2-5 many TRBV7-9 TRBD1 TGTGCCAGCAACCACCCGGGACAGGGGGCCATTCGAGAGACCCAGTACTTC CASNHPGQGAIRETQYF
TRBJ2-4 NA TRBV12-3/TRBV12-4 NA TGTGCCAGCAGTTTCCACCTCAGGGGACCGGTACCGAACATTCAGTACTTC CASSFHLRGPVPNIQYF
TRBJ1-5 NA TRBV12-3/TRBV12-4 NA TGTGCCAGCAGTTTGGAGACAACCGCAAATCAGCCCCAGCATTTT CASSLETTANQPQHF
TRBJ2-3 many TRBV12-3/TRBV12-4 NA TGTGCCAGCACTCCGACCCGCACAGATACGCAGTATTTT CASTPTRTDTQYF
TRBJ2-1 NA TRBV5-1 TRBD2 TGCGCCAGCAGCTTTTCAGCGGGAGGACCCTACAATGAGCAGTTCTTC CASSFSAGGPYNEQFF
TRBJ2-5 few TRBV24-1 TRBD2 TGTGCCACCAGTGATCCGAACCCGGGACTAGTTCAAGAGACCCAGTACTTC CATSDPNPGLVQETQYF
TRBJ2-5 few TRBV5-1 TRBD1 TGCGCCAGTAGATCGGGACAGGGTGAGACCCAGTACTTC CASRSGQGETQYF
TRBJ1-2 NA TRBV29-1 NA TGCAGCGTTGAAGATCTGGTGGCTAACTATGGCTACACCTTC CSVEDLVANYGYTF
TRBJ2-3 few TRBV9 TRBD2 TGTGCCAGCAGCGTAGGAGCGGGATCGACAGATACGCAGTATTTT CASSVGAGSTDTQYF
TRBJ2-7 many TRBV4-2 TRBD2 TGTGCCAGCAGCCAAGATCTCGGACTAGCGGGTGGCGAGCAGTACTTC CASSQDLGLAGGEQYF
TRBJ2-1 NA TRBV7-9 NA TGTGCCAGCAGCTTAGCACCTAGCCGCTATGAGCAGTTCTTC CASSLAPSRYEQFF
TRBJ2-1 NA TRBV5-4 TRBD2 TGTGCCAGCAGCTTCTCCGGTTCCCCTAGCGGGAGCCACACCTACAATGAGCAGTTCTTC CASSFSGSPSGSHTYNEQFF
TRBJ2-1 NA TRBV18 NA TGTGCCAGCTCACCACACTCGGGGGATGAGCAGTTCTTC CASSPHSGDEQFF
TRBJ2-7 few TRBV20-1 NA TGCAGTGCTAGGACTACCCCGCCTAACGAGCACGTCTTC CSARTTPPNEHVF
TRBJ1-4 many TRBV20-1 NA TGCAGTGCTCAGACCGGGACGGGCGAAAAACTGTTTTTT CSAQTGTGEKLFF
TRBJ1-2 few TRBV4-3 TRBD1 TGCGCCAGCAGCCAACGCAGGGGGCGGAACTATGGCTACACCTTC CASSQRRGRNYGYTF
TRBJ1-2 NA TRBV4-2 NA TGTGCCCCGATAGGGGCAGGGAATATCGGAGGCTACACCTTC CAPIGAGNIGGYTF
TRBJ2-5 many TRBV28 TRBD1 TGTGCCAGCAGTACCCAAGACAGGGGGCTAGAGGAGACCCAGTACTTC CASSTQDRGLEETQYF
TRBJ1-4 NA TRBV5-1 TRBD1 TGCGCCAGCAGCTTTCACAGGGGGGATGAAAAACTGTTTTTT CASSFHRGDEKLFF
TRBJ2-6 few TRBV5-1 NA TGCGCCAGCAGCCGAGGTGGGTCGTCTGGGGCCAACGTCCTGACTTTC CASSRGGSSGANVLTF
TRBJ2-1 NA TRBV18 NA TGTGCCAGCTCACCAACCTCCACCTCCTACAATGAGCAGTTCTTC CASSPTSTSYNEQFF
TRBJ1-1 NA TRBV29-1 TRBD1 TGCAGCGTCCGGGACAGGGGGAACACTGAAGCTTTCTTT CSVRDRGNTEAFF
TRBJ2-3 few TRBV6-5 TRBD2 TGTGCCAGCAGTTACTCACCTCCGGGACTAGCGGGGGCCACAGATACGCAGTATTTT CASSYSPPGLAGATDTQYF
TRBJ2-1 NA TRBV19 TRBD1 TGTGCCAGTAGTACCGAGACAGGGAATGAGCAGTTCTTC CASSTETGNEQFF
TRBJ2-1 few TRBV20-1 TRBD2 TGCAGTGCTAGAGGGGGGACTAGCGGGGCTTCCTACAATGAGCAGTTCTTC CSARGGTSGASYNEQFF
TRBJ1-5 many TRBV6-2/TRBV6-3 NA TGTGCCAGCAGTTACTCGGAGCTTCGAGGCGCGGGGCATTTT CASSYSELRGAGHF
TRBJ2-5 NA TRBV20-1 NA TGCAGTGGCCGATTTCCCCAGGGAACGGCCCAGTACTTC CSGRFPQGTAQYF
TRBJ2-5 few TRBV20-1 NA TGCAGTGCCAAACACGGGCACCAAGAGACCCAGTACTTC CSAKHGHQETQYF
TRBJ2-6 NA TRBV28 TRBD1 TGTGCCAGCACCCCGGACAGGGGATGGGGCGGGGCCAACGTCCTGACTTTC CASTPDRGWGGANVLTF
TRBJ2-2 NA TRBV5-1 NA TGCGCCAGCAGCATTGGACTCATGAACACCGGGGAGCTGTTTTTT CASSIGLMNTGELFF
TRBJ1-1 once TRBV18 TRBD1 TGTGCCAGCTCACCTTATCAGGGGGCGGAAGCTTTCTTT CASSPYQGAEAFF
TRBJ2-2 many TRBV7-2 NA TGTGCCAGCAGCCCCCGGATGCTTCCGGACACCGGGGAGCTGTTTTTT CASSPRMLPDTGELFF
TRBJ2-5 many TRBV6-5 NA TGTGCCAGCAGGGAGGGGGAGACCCAGTACTTC CASREGETQYF
TRBJ2-3 NA TRBV28 TRBD1 TGTGCCAGCAGTCGTACAGGGGAAAATACGCAGTATTTT CASSRTGENTQYF
TRBJ1-4 few TRBV28 NA TGTGCCACCTACAGCGCAACTAATGAAAAACTGTTTTTT CATYSATNEKLFF
TRBJ2-7 NA TRBV7-9 NA TGTGCCAGCAGCTTAGCGGGGGTCGAGCAGTACTTC CASSLAGVEQYF
TRBJ2-3 few TRBV12-3/TRBV12-4 TRBD2 TGTGCCAGCAGCCCCCTTGTAGGGACTAGCGGGCACTCTAGCACAGATACGCAGTATTTT CASSPLVGTSGHSSTDTQYF
TRBJ2-2 many TRBV5-1 NA TGCGCCAGCAGCTTGGGGGGAAGATGGACCGGGGAGCTGTTTTTT CASSLGGRWTGELFF
TRBJ2-5 few TRBV12-3/TRBV12-4 TRBD2 TGTGCCAGCAGTTTACTGGCGTACGGGAGGGGAGAGACCCAGTACTTC CASSLLAYGRGETQYF
TRBJ2-3 few TRBV27 NA TGTGCCAGCAGTTATTACGGACCTCCCCGTACCGACACAGATACGCAGTATTTT CASSYYGPPRTDTDTQYF
TRBJ2-5 NA TRBV4-2 TRBD2 TGTGCCAGCAGCCACGGACTAGCGGGAGAAGGAGAGACCCAGTACTTC CASSHGLAGEGETQYF
TRBJ2-7 NA TRBV13 NA TGTGCCAGCAGCCCTTCCCCAAGGATCTCCTACGAGCAGTACTTC CASSPSPRISYEQYF
TRBJ2-1 few TRBV14 NA TGTGCCAGCAGCCAAGATTGGGGCAGGGTAAACAATGAGCAGTTCTTT CASSQDWGRVNNEQFF
TRBJ2-7 many TRBV11-2 NA TGTGCCAGCAGCCGACCTGGGGGTTACGAGCAGTACTTC CASSRPGGYEQYF
TRBJ2-7 many TRBV12-3/TRBV12-4 NA TGTGCCAGCAGTTTACTAGCCTACGAGCAGTACTTC CASSLLAYEQYF
TRBJ2-2 many TRBV9 NA TGTGCCAGCAGCGTCGCCATAGACACCGGGGAGCTGTTTTTT CASSVAIDTGELFF
TRBJ2-5 NA TRBV25-1 TRBD2 TGTGCCAGCAGTGAAGGGAGGGCCGGCTGGGAGATCCAGTACTTC CASSEGRAGWEIQYF
TRBJ2-3 NA TRBV29-1 TRBD2 TGCAGCGTTGAATTACGTAGCGGGAGGGCCGTAGATACGCAGTATTTT CSVELRSGRAVDTQYF